This T cell receptor beta chain originates from a study of OX40 agonist ivuxolimab in advanced cancers. Note on this clone: Its cognate antigen is unknown.

Between the trimmed V and J ends, which lost 0 bases and 3 bases, there was a span of 6 bases. Germline V gene data show CDR1 as SQVTM and CDR2 as ANQGSEA. The CDR3 has 13 residues. Libraries were prepared by immunoSEQ multiplex PCR; TCRdb keeps only in-frame clonotypes and omits some of them. The sample lists tens of thousands of clones; 84% were seen once. Whole-study findings and limits: With doses of 0.1 to 3.0 mg/kg, CD4+ and CD8+ blood T cells had undergone clonal expansion by week 6.

Sequenced material: CD4+ or CD8+ T cells sorted from blood, taken in a trial of the OX40 agonist ivuxolimab. The sequence came from an adult with an advanced solid tumor such as melanoma, head and neck, liver or kidney cancer. The genes are TRBV29-1 and TRBJ2-1; D gene uncertain. This CDR3 is CSVEDSSYNEQFF. The DNA for the CDR3 is TGCAGCGTTGAAGATTCCAGCTACAATGAGCAGTTCTTC.